This T cell receptor (beta chain) was sequenced for a study of identical twins. This CDR3 is built from 15 residues. Trimming removed 6 bases from V and 7 bases from J, with 16 bases in between. Germline assignment: CDR1 SGHTA and CDR2 FQGNSA. This clonotype showed up just a few times. TCRdb re-derived calls from the 5' RACE reads in MiXCR, one entry per CDR3 protein. The table shows about 520,000 distinct CDR3 sequences, with approximately 22% occurring only once. The sample also formed part of further work on T cells expressing NK-cell markers. That investigation notes: An anti-gamma-delta TCR antibody restricted sorting to alpha-beta TCR T cells in several experiments.

The sample was CD4+ T cells sorted from blood. This receptor was obtained from a woman aged 18-30 years in good health. The J gene is TRBJ1-6, the V gene TRBV7-2, with D possibly matching TRBD1 (6 bases). CDR3 sequence: CASRHGQGRNSPLHF. CDR3 DNA: TGTGCCAGCAGACACGGTCAGGGGAGGAATTCACCCCTCCACTTT.